These 18 T cell receptor beta chains were sequenced from one sample in a study of T cells after yellow fever vaccination. TCRdb reprocessed the 5' RACE reads via MiXCR and lists one record per CDR3 protein. The table includes approximately 58,000 distinct CDR3 sequences, about 5.6% detected once. Sequenced material: PBMCs, either bulk or a sorted T-cell subset (CD4+, CD8+, memory, or dextramer-sorted; not recorded which), taken on the day of the yellow fever booster vaccination. The receptors here all came from a man younger than 35 who received the YFV17D yellow fever vaccine.

This clonotype was observed many times. The chain recombines TRBV29-1 with TRBJ2-1, with a tentative D call TRBD1 (6 bases). Germline values: CDR1 SQVTM, CDR2 ANQGSEA. This CDR3 has 12 amino acids. The V gene lost 3 bases and the J gene lost 8 bases, with 11 bases spanning the gap. CDR3 protein: CSVDRGIDEQFF. CDR3 bases: TGCAGCGTTGACAGGGGTATAGATGAGCAGTTCTTC.

The sample holds many counts of this clonotype. The CDR3 region is CASSVHGPYNEQFF. The CDR3 coding sequence is TGTGCCAGCAGTGTCCACGGCCCCTACAATGAGCAGTTCTTC. The gene calls are TRBV12-3 or TRBV12-4 and TRBJ2-1; D is uncertain. The CDR3 sequence is 14 residues long. The ends were cut back, 5 bases at V and 2 bases at J, with 10 bases in the middle.

The V gene is TRBV28, the J gene TRBJ2-7; 10 positions match TRBD2. The V gene's germline CDR1 is MDHEN and CDR2 SYDVKM. The V gene end was trimmed by 8 bases and the J gene end by 3 bases; junction bases not matched to a gene: 7. This CDR3 region has 14 residues. The DNA of the CDR3 is TGTGCCAGCGGGGGTGCTAGCGGGGGCTACGAGCAGTACGTC. Residues: CASGGASGGYEQYV.

The genes are TRBV11-1 and TRBJ1-5; D gene ambiguous. The CDR3 totals 14 residues. Germline V gene lookup returns CDR1 SGHAT and CDR2 FQDESV (reference sequence). Trimming pared 5 bases from V and 9 bases from J, leaving 17 bases between. CDR3 in DNA: TGTGCCAGCAGCCCCCCGAGAGGGAGTGGGCCCCAGCATTTT. As protein: CASSPPRGSGPQHF.

This clonotype has a count of ten or more. The chain links TRBV14 to TRBJ2-7; a weak D match, TRBD1 (5 bases). The CDR3 totals 12 residues. The V and J ends lost 7 bases and 7 bases respectively, with 14 bases between them. Germline V gene sequence: CDR1 SGHDN, CDR2 FVKESK. This CDR3 is CASIIGNREQYV. CDR3 sequence (DNA): TGTGCCAGCATAATAGGTAACAGGGAGCAGTACGTC.

V usage is TRBV15 and J usage is TRBJ1-5; D not certain. The CDR3 extends over 17 amino acids. Germline lookup yields CDR1 LNHNV and CDR2 YYDKDF (reference sequence). The germline V and J ends were trimmed by 1 base and 0 bases, with 13 bases remaining between them. The CDR3 sequence is CATSRVSSGDSNQPQHF. DNA for the CDR3: TGTGCCACCAGCAGAGTCTCTTCTGGGGATAGCAATCAGCCCCAGCATTTT.

The rearrangement links TRBV3-1 to TRBJ2-1; D gene ambiguous. The V gene lost 1 base and the J gene lost 5 bases, with 9 bases spanning the gap. Germline V CDR1 and CDR2: LGHDT, YNNKEL (reference sequence). There are 14 residues in the CDR3. Here the CDR3 reads CASSQVVFDNEQFF. As DNA, the CDR3 is TGTGCCAGCAGCCAAGTGGTGTTCGACAATGAGCAGTTCTTC.

This clonotype showed up just a few times. The CDR3 loop reads CASSYSGGREQYV. The DNA for the CDR3 is TGTGCCAGCAGTTATTCAGGGGGCCGCGAGCAGTACGTC. The chain links TRBV6-5 to TRBJ2-7; 8 nucleotides line up with TRBD1. With 3 bases clipped from V and 6 bases from J, the junction kept 4 bases outside the gene matches. CDR3 length equals 13 residues. Per germline, CDR1 MNHEY and CDR2 SVGAGI.

Of note for this clonotype: It may be a read error: a sequence one base away is much more abundant. The rearrangement joins TRBV12-3 or TRBV12-4 to TRBJ2-3; D is uncertain. The V end lost 1 base, the J end lost 3 bases, and 11 bases lay between the germline ends. The CDR3 is made up of 15 amino acids. In DNA, the CDR3 is TGTGCCAGCAGTTTAGGGGTGATTCGGACAGATACGCAGTATTTT. Translating gives CASSLGVIRTDTQYF.

V is TRBV6-5 and J is TRBJ2-5, with 9 bases identical to TRBD2. Germline-derived CDR1 and CDR2 are MNHEY and SVGAGI. The CDR3 has 16 residues. V lost 5 bases to trimming and J lost 4 bases; unmatched junction nucleotides: 11. CDR3 DNA sequence: TGTGCCAGCAGTACCCTTTTTGCGGGGGGGCGAGAGACCCAGTACTTC. Its protein is CASSTLFAGGRETQYF.

The V call is TRBV19, the J call TRBJ1-6; D not certain. Per the germline V gene, CDR1 is LNHDA and CDR2 is SQIVND (reference sequence). The CDR3 is 12 amino acids. V gave up 5 bases and J gave up 14 bases, with 13 bases separating them. CDR3 sequence reads: CASSSLSQTLHF. The CDR3 nucleotides are TGTGCCAGTAGTTCGCTTAGTCAGACCCTCCACTTT.

A few counts support this clonotype. The chain couples TRBV15 to TRBJ2-1; 10 bases match TRBD2. The CDR3 is 17 amino acids. Per the germline V gene, CDR1 is LNHNV and CDR2 is YYDKDF (reference sequence). V was pared by 5 bases and J by 0 bases, with 7 bases of the junction left unmatched. The CDR3 nucleotides are TGTGCCACCAGCGGCGGACTAGCGGAAAGCTCCTACAATGAGCAGTTCTTC. Translation gives CATSGGLAESSYNEQFF.

This clonotype was counted many times. This chain connects TRBV19 to TRBJ2-5; no clear D gene. Germline CDR1 LNHDA, CDR2 SQIVND (reference sequence). CDR3 size: 12 residues. The V gene lost 4 bases and the J gene lost 5 bases, with 8 bases spanning the gap. CDR3 residues: CASSTARETQYF. DNA for the CDR3: TGTGCCAGTAGTACCGCAAGGGAGACCCAGTACTTC.

This clonotype was observed a handful of times. The chain uses TRBV9 and TRBJ2-3, with TRBD1 identical over 7 bases. The CDR3 runs to 15 residues. Per germline, CDR1 SGDLS and CDR2 YYNGEE. V shed 2 bases and J 3 bases; nucleotides not matched to a gene: 6. CDR3 protein: CASSVRDRETDTQYF. DNA of the CDR3: TGTGCCAGCAGCGTTCGGGACAGAGAGACAGATACGCAGTATTTT.

In its sample, this clonotype was seen many times. V usage is TRBV12-3 or TRBV12-4 and J usage is TRBJ1-5, with a weak D call TRBD1 (5 bases). The CDR3 contains 13 residues. V lost 3 bases and J 7 bases, leaving 10 bases between the germline ends. CDR3 DNA: TGTGCCAGCAGTTTCCAGGGAGGGCAGCCCCAGCATTTT. Its translation: CASSFQGGQPQHF.

V gene TRBV9 combines with J gene TRBJ2-7; D perhaps matches TRBD2 (6 bases). The V end lost 0 bases, the J end lost 3 bases, and 13 bases lay between the germline ends. This CDR3 comprises 15 residues. CDR1 and CDR2 from the germline V gene are SGDLS and YYNGEE. DNA for the CDR3: TGTGCCAGCAGCGTAGGGATGACGGACTACTACGAGCAGTACTTC. This translates into CASSVGMTDYYEQYF.

This sequence joins TRBV7-9 and TRBJ2-1; D may be TRBD1 or TRBD2 (5 bases each). The CDR3 sequence is 12 residues long. Trimming took 5 bases from V and 15 from J, leaving 17 bases between them. CDR1 SEHNR and CDR2 FQNEAQ come from the germline V gene (reference sequence). This CDR3 is CASSPRDQRLFF. Written as DNA, the CDR3 is TGTGCCAGCAGCCCCCGGGACCAGCGCCTGTTCTTC.

The chain combines TRBV5-6 with TRBJ2-1, with 7 bases fitting TRBD1. The CDR3 loop spans 17 amino acids. J lost 2 bases, V lost 2 bases, and 10 bases had no gene match. Germline CDR1 and CDR2: SGHDT and YYEEEE. As DNA, the CDR3 is TGTGCCAGCAGCTTAACGGAAGGGACAGCAACCTACAATGAGCAGTTCTTC. The encoded protein is CASSLTEGTATYNEQFF.